Each of the 29 T cell receptor beta chains below was sequenced from the same sample in a study of blood T cell repertoires in COVID-19. The repertoire was sequenced with immunoSEQ multiplex PCR; TCRdb's copy has only in-frame clones and lacks some. The repertoire has roughly 290,000 clones, over 75% of them found once; the top ten carry 0.75% to 0.95%. The sequenced sample consisted of peripheral blood. The receptors originated from a human donor with COVID-19, enrolled during active disease. The donor label of this sample is uncertain.

The chain combines TRBV18 with TRBJ1-2, with 8 bases that match TRBD1. The CDR3 consists of 15 residues. Germline CDR1 reads KGHSH; CDR2 reads LQKENI. Trimming cost V 2 bases and J 4 bases; bases outside gene matches: 6. The CDR3 DNA is TGTGCCAGCTCACCAGAGACAGGGGACTCCTATGGCTACACCTTC. It is translated as CASSPETGDSYGYTF.

The V and J genes are TRBV5-1 and TRBJ2-1; no definite D call. The V end lost 4 bases, the J end lost 9 bases, and 17 bases lay between the germline ends. The germline V gene has CDR1 SGHRS and CDR2 YFSETQ. The CDR3 sequence is 14 residues long. CDR3 protein: CASSRWQQVPEQFF. The CDR3 DNA follows: TGCGCCAGCAGCCGTTGGCAGCAGGTTCCTGAGCAGTTCTTC.

V is TRBV7-2 and J is TRBJ2-4; 10 positions agree with TRBD2. Germline V gene lookup returns CDR1 SGHTA and CDR2 FQGNSA. Trimming took 7 bases from V and 9 from J; bases not matched to a gene: 21. CDR3 length equals 18 residues. CDR3 sequence reads: CASTMGPAGGSSGTIQYF. DNA for the CDR3: TGTGCCAGCACCATGGGCCCAGCGGGAGGGTCCTCAGGAACCATTCAGTACTTC. The entire variable domain, with the rest obtained from reference TRBV7-2 and TRBJ2-4, is as follows: GAGVSQSPSNKVTEKGKDVELRCDPISGHTALYWYRQSLGQGLEFLIYFQGNSAPDKSGLPSDRFSAERTGGSVSTLTIQRTQQEDSAVYLCASTMGPAGGSSGTIQYFGAGTRLSVL.

V is TRBV7-2 and J is TRBJ2-1; D is possibly TRBD2 (5 bases). The CDR3 extends over 14 amino acids. V lost 3 bases and J lost 8, with 14 bases in between. Germline assignment: CDR1 SGHTA and CDR2 FQGNSA. As DNA, the CDR3 is TGTGCCAGCAGCTTGACGGGGTTAAAGGATGAGCAGTTCTTC. Its protein is CASSLTGLKDEQFF.

This chain uses TRBV28 with TRBJ1-1; perhaps TRBD1 as D (5 bases). The CDR3 extends over 13 amino acids. V was clipped by 1 base and J by 8 bases, with 11 bases between them. Germline CDR1 and CDR2: MDHEN and SYDVKM. CDR3 amino acids: CASSLSDRLEAFF. For the CDR3, the DNA is TGTGCCAGCAGTTTATCTGACAGACTCGAAGCTTTCTTT.

In its sample, this clone was seen once. This chain uses TRBV19 with TRBJ2-1; weak D call: TRBD2 (5 bases). The germline CDR1 and CDR2 sequences are LNHDA and SQIVND (reference sequence). The CDR3 covers 15 residues. Trimming took off 6 bases at V and 9 bases at J, with 21 bases between the two ends. The CDR3 DNA is TGTGCCAGTAGAGGACTTTTCTTAGGTTCGGGTGAGCAGTTCTTC. It translates to CASRGLFLGSGEQFF.

This clone was detected only once. V is TRBV5-4 and J is TRBJ2-3; the D is unclear. This CDR3 is 16 amino acids long. Trimming stripped 1 base from V and 2 bases from J, with 14 bases between. Germline CDR1 reads SGHNT; CDR2 reads YYREEE (reference sequence). As DNA, the CDR3 is TGTGCCAGCAGCTTGTTGACACTCTCCGACACAGATACGCAGTATTTT. Its translation: CASSLLTLSDTDTQYF.

This chain connects TRBV27 to TRBJ1-1; weak D call: TRBD1 (5 bases). The germline gives CDR1 MNHEY, CDR2 SMNVEV (reference sequence). Trimming removed 3 bases at V and 11 bases at J, with 16 bases between. The CDR3 totals 13 residues. CDR3 DNA: TGTGCCAGCAGTTTGACAGTTGGATCTTCGGCTTTCTTT. It specifies CASSLTVGSSAFF.

This chain connects TRBV5-1 to TRBJ2-2, with D possibly TRBD2 on 6 matching bases. CDR1 and CDR2 (germline): SGHRS, YFSETQ. V was cut by 0 bases and J by 6 bases, with 9 bases left in between. The CDR3 runs 14 residues. This CDR3 is CASSLDGGPGELFF. The CDR3 region has the DNA TGCGCCAGCAGCTTGGATGGAGGGCCCGGGGAGCTGTTTTTT.

V gene TRBV4-2 combines with J gene TRBJ2-3; weak D call: TRBD1 (5 bases). The germline CDR1 and CDR2 sequences are LGHNA and YNFKEQ. V dropped 0 bases and J dropped 4 bases, with 20 bases sitting between them. This CDR3 region has 18 residues. DNA of the CDR3: TGTGCCAGCAGCCAAGATCTCAAGGGATGGGGCCACGCAGATACGCAGTATTTT. Translation: CASSQDLKGWGHADTQYF.

The table lists this clone with a few counts. This chain joins TRBV5-1 and TRBJ1-1; TRBD1 agrees at 9 bases. V shed 5 bases, J shed 9 bases, and the junction held 11 bases outside the gene matches. The CDR3 extends over 14 amino acids. Germline-derived CDR1 and CDR2 are SGHRS and YFSETQ. The CDR3 DNA sequence: TGCGCCAGCAGGGATAGTGGGGGACAGGGAAAAGCTTTCTTT. Translating it yields CASRDSGGQGKAFF.

The V gene is TRBV6-6, the J gene TRBJ2-2; 9 bases are shared with TRBD1. V dropped 5 bases and J dropped 6; count of bases not matched to a gene: 7. Per the germline V gene, CDR1 is MNHNY and CDR2 is SVGAGI (reference sequence). The CDR3 extends over 15 amino acids. The CDR3 loop is CASSPGQGLAGELFF. DNA for the CDR3: TGTGCCAGCAGTCCGGGACAGGGTCTCGCCGGGGAGCTGTTTTTT.

The chain uses TRBV7-9 and TRBJ1-6; tentatively, D is TRBD1 (6 bases). Per the germline V gene, CDR1 is SEHNR and CDR2 is FQNEAQ (reference sequence). With 5 bases removed from V and 9 bases from J, the gap between germline ends came to 14 bases. The CDR3 runs 14 residues. This chain's CDR3 is CASSRAGDTSPLHF. The CDR3 DNA sequence: TGTGCCAGCAGCCGCGCAGGGGATACTTCACCCCTCCACTTT. The full variable domain, rest sourced from reference TRBV7-9 and TRBJ1-6, is DTGVSQNPRHKITKRGQNVTFRCDPISEHNRLYWYRQTLGQGPEFLTYFQNEAQLEKSRLLSDRFSAERPKGSFSTLEIQRTEQGDSAMYLCASSRAGDTSPLHFGNGTRLTVT.

The chain employs TRBV9 and TRBJ2-5, with 11 bases matching TRBD2. V was pared by 7 bases and J by 5 bases, with 16 bases of the junction left unmatched. The CDR3 contains 17 residues. Germline CDR1 is SGDLS and CDR2 is YYNGEE. The CDR3 sequence is CASGTSGSQFRAETQYF. The CDR3 DNA sequence: TGTGCCAGCGGGACTAGCGGATCCCAGTTCCGGGCGGAGACCCAGTACTTC.

The rearrangement joins TRBV6-5 to TRBJ1-2, with D hard to call. CDR1 and CDR2 (germline): MNHEY, SVGAGI. This CDR3 is 11 amino acids long. V lost 2 bases and J 9 bases, leaving 7 bases between the germline ends. Here the CDR3 DNA reads TGTGCCAGCAGTTACGACGACAGCTACACCTTC. Translation gives CASSYDDSYTF.

The chain has TRBV14 and TRBJ2-1, with D uncertain. CDR1 and CDR2 from the germline V gene are SGHDN and FVKESK. The CDR3 covers 15 residues. V was cut by 5 bases and J by 0 bases, with 11 bases left in between. In nucleotides, the CDR3 is TGTGCCAGCAGCTCTTTCGGAGTCTCCTACAATGAGCAGTTCTTC. Its protein product is CASSSFGVSYNEQFF.

Details on this clone: At the DNA level, this CDR3 is encoded by other sequences in the same sample as well. This rearrangement joins TRBV19 to TRBJ2-1, with unresolved D. Germline-derived CDR1 and CDR2 are LNHDA and SQIVND (reference sequence). Trimming stripped 5 bases from V and 5 bases from J, with 7 bases between. CDR3 length equals 12 residues. CDR3 loop: CASSDRDNEQFF. In DNA form, the CDR3 reads TGTGCCAGTAGTGACCGGGACAATGAGCAGTTCTTC.

In DNA form, the CDR3 reads TGCGCCAGCAGCTTGACAGGGACGGGGCACACTGAAGCTTTCTTT. This encodes CASSLTGTGHTEAFF. This chain connects TRBV5-1 to TRBJ1-1; possibly TRBD1 for D (6 bases). V shed 1 base and J shed 3 bases, with 13 bases lying between them. Germline lookup yields CDR1 SGHRS and CDR2 YFSETQ. CDR3 length: 15 residues.

The CDR3 DNA reads as TGTGCCAGCACCCAAGACCCCAAGCGGGGCTACACCTTC. Translation: CASTQDPKRGYTF. The genes are TRBV28 and TRBJ1-2; D is ambiguous. CDR3 length equals 13 residues. CDR1 and CDR2 from the germline V gene are MDHEN and SYDVKM. Deletions cut 7 bases from V and 8 bases from J, with 17 bases between.

The genes are TRBV7-3 and TRBJ2-2, with TRBD2 identical over 9 bases. Per germline, CDR1 SGHTA and CDR2 FQGTGA. This CDR3 is 16 amino acids long. The ends lost 5 bases at V and 5 bases at J; junction bases unmatched: 9. The CDR3 loop is CASSLLGSGGTGELFF. The CDR3 bases are TGTGCCAGCAGCCTCCTGGGCAGCGGGGGGACCGGGGAGCTGTTTTTT.

The chain has TRBV5-1 and TRBJ2-5, with TRBD2 identical over 8 bases. J was trimmed by 4 bases and V by 0 bases; bases with no gene match: 14. CDR1 and CDR2 (germline): SGHRS, YFSETQ. The CDR3 spans 18 residues. The CDR3 coding sequence is TGCGCCAGCAGCTTGGGTGGGAGAGCCAACGCGGGGGGAGAGACCCAGTACTTC. This gives the protein CASSLGGRANAGGETQYF.

A few counts support this clone. The sample contains more than one DNA sequence encoding this CDR3. The gene calls are TRBV7-2 and TRBJ1-1; 7 bases are a match to TRBD1. Germline V CDR1 and CDR2: SGHTA, FQGNSA. The ends lost 1 base at V and 1 base at J; junction bases unmatched: 3. The CDR3 length is 15 residues. CDR3 coding DNA: TGTGCCAGCAGCTTAGTGGGGACAGCGAACACTGAAGCTTTCTTT. This encodes CASSLVGTANTEAFF.

The rearrangement links TRBV9 to TRBJ2-3; 12 bases line up with TRBD2. CDR3 length: 18 residues. The ends lost 2 bases at V and 2 bases at J; junction bases unmatched: 9. Germline V lookup: CDR1 SGDLS, CDR2 YYNGEE. Written as DNA, the CDR3 is TGTGCCAGCAGCGTGGGACTAGCGGGCCCAGGCCTCACAGATACGCAGTATTTT. Encoded protein: CASSVGLAGPGLTDTQYF.

The chain links TRBV27 to TRBJ1-2; 11 bases map to TRBD1. With 6 bases clipped from V and 2 bases from J, the junction kept 5 bases outside the gene matches. CDR1 and CDR2 from the germline V gene are MNHEY and SMNVEV (reference sequence). This CDR3 has 15 residues. Written as DNA, the CDR3 is TGTGCCAGCAGACCCGGACAGGGGGCGAACTATGGCTACACCTTC. Translated, it gives CASRPGQGANYGYTF.

This clone was seen more than once but under ten times. V usage is TRBV12-5 and J usage is TRBJ2-2; D is possibly TRBD1 (6 bases). CDR3 length: 14 residues. CDR1 is LGHNT, CDR2 FRNRAP, per germline. V dropped 7 bases and J dropped 1 base, with 10 bases sitting between them. The CDR3 loop is CASVVGGNTGELFF. CDR3 bases: TGTGCTAGTGTGGTAGGGGGGAACACCGGGGAGCTGTTTTTT.

This rearrangement joins TRBV2 to TRBJ2-1; 8 positions match TRBD2. The length of the CDR3 is 15 residues. From germline, CDR1 is SNHLY and CDR2 FYNNEI. V was pared by 6 bases and J by 9 bases, with 13 bases of the junction left unmatched. The CDR3 protein is CASRSGAGVLGEQFF. The CDR3 DNA reads as TGTGCCAGCAGGTCAGGAGCGGGAGTTTTGGGTGAGCAGTTCTTC.

This sequence joins TRBV5-8 and TRBJ2-1, with 7 bases fitting TRBD2. Germline V gives CDR1 SGHTS, CDR2 YDEGEE. The length of the CDR3 is 18 residues. The V gene end was trimmed by 4 bases and the J gene end by 7 bases; junction bases not matched to a gene: 20. The CDR3 is CASSPTILSRGRGNEQFF. The CDR3, as DNA: TGTGCCAGCAGCCCGACCATCCTCTCGCGCGGGAGAGGGAATGAGCAGTTCTTC.

The chain joins TRBV10-3 to TRBJ1-5; 10 bases are a match to TRBD1. The CDR3 extends over 16 amino acids. Unmatched junction bases numbered 4, after V lost 3 bases and J lost 2 bases. The V gene's germline CDR1 is ENHRY and CDR2 SYGVKD. As DNA, the CDR3 is TGTGCCATCAGTGACCCGGACAGGGGGGGCAATCAGCCCCAGCATTTT. It translates to CAISDPDRGGNQPQHF.

V is TRBV5-1 and J is TRBJ1-1; 8 nucleotides align to TRBD1. The CDR3 is 14 residues long. Germline CDR1 is SGHRS and CDR2 is YFSETQ. V was clipped by 4 bases and J by 4 bases; unmatched bases: 6. The CDR3 loop is CASSQQGGVTEAFF. CDR3 in DNA: TGCGCCAGCAGCCAACAGGGGGGAGTCACTGAAGCTTTCTTT.